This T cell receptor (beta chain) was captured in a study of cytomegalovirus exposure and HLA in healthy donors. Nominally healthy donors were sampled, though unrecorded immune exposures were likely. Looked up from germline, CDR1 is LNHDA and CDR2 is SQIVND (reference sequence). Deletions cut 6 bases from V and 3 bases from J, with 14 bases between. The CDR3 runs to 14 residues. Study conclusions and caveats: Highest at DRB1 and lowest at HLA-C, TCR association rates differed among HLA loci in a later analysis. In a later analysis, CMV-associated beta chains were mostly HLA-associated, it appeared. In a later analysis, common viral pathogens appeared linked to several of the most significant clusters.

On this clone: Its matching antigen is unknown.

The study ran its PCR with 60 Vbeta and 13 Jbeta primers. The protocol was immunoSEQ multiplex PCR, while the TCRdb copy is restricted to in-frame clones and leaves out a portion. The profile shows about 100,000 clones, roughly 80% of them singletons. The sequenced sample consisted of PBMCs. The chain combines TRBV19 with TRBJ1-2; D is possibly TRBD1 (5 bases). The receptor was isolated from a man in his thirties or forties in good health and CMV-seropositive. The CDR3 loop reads CASRPPGGHYGYTF. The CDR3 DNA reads TGTGCCAGTAGGCCCCCCGGGGGTCACTATGGCTACACCTTC.